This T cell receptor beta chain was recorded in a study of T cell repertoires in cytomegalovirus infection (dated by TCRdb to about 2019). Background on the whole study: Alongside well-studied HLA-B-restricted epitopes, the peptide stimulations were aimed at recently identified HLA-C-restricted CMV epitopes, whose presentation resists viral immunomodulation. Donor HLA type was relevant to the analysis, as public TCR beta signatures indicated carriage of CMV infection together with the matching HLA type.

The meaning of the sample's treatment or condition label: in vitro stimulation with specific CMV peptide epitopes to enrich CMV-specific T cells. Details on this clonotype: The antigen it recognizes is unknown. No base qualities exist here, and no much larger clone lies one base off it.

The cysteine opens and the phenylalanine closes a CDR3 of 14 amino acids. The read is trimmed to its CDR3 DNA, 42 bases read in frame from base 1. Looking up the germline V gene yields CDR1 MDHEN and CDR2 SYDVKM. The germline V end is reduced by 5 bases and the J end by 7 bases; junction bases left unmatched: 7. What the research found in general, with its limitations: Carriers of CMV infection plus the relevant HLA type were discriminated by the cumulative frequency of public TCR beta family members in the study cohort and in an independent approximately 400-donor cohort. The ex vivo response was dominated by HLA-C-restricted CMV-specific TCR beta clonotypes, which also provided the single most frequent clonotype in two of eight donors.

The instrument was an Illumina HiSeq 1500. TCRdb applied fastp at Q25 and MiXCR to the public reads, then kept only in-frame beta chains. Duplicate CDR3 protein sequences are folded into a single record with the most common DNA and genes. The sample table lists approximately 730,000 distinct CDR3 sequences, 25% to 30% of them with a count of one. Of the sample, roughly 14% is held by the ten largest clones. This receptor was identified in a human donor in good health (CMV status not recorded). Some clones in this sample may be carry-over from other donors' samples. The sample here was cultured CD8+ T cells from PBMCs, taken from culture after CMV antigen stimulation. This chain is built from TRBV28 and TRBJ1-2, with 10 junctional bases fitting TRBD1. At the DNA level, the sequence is TGTGCCAGCAGTCGAGACAGGGGGCTGGTTGGCTACACCTTC. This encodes CASSRDRGLVGYTF.